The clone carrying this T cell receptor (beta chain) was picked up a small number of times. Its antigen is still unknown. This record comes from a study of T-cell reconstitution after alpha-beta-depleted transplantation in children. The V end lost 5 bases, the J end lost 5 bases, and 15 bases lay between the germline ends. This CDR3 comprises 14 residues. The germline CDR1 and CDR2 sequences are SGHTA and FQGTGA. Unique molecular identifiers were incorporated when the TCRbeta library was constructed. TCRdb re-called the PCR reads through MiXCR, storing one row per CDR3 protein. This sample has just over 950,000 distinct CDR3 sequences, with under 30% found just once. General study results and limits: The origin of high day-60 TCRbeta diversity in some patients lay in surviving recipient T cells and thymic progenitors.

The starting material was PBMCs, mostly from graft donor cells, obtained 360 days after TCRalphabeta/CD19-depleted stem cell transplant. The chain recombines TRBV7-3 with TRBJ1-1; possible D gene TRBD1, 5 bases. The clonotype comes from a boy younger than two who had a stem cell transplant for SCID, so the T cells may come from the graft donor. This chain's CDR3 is CASSSARKGTEAFF. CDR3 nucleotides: TGTGCCAGCAGCAGCGCCCGGAAGGGGACTGAAGCTTTCTTT.